A single sample is the source of the 7 T cell receptor beta chains below, sequenced in a study of CD8 T cells in ankylosing spondylitis. TCRdb analysed the 5' RACE reads with MiXCR anew, one entry per CDR3 protein. This table holds 36,000 or so distinct CDR3 sequences, 4.5% to 6% found once. The specimen sequenced was blood, either unsorted or a sorted T cell fraction (not recorded which). All receptors derive from a male donor with ankylosing spondylitis or in good health (not recorded which).

This clonotype has a count of ten or more. This chain uses TRBV5-1 with TRBJ2-1; 10 bases are shared with TRBD2. The trim removed 3 bases at V and 6 bases at J, leaving 6 bases unmatched. Germline V lookup: CDR1 SGHRS, CDR2 YFSETQ. The CDR3 sequence is 15 residues long. CDR3 in amino acids: CASSSVAGGLNEQFF. The DNA for the CDR3 is TGCGCCAGCAGCTCCGTAGCGGGAGGACTCAATGAGCAGTTCTTC.

This clonotype was seen repeatedly, ten times or more. V and J are TRBV2 and TRBJ2-3; 9 nucleotides match TRBD2. V shed 1 base, J shed 5 bases, and the junction held 10 bases outside the gene matches. This CDR3 contains 17 residues. CDR1 and CDR2 (germline): SNHLY, FYNNEI. The CDR3 DNA is TGTGCCAGCAGTGAAGGGACCTTTAGCGGGAGAGGAGATACGCAGTATTTT. Translating gives CASSEGTFSGRGDTQYF. The whole variable domain, filled in from reference TRBV2 and TRBJ2-3, reads EPEVTQTPSHQVTQMGQEVILRCVPISNHLYFYWYRQILGQKVEFLVSFYNNEISEKSEIFDDQFSVERPDGSNFTLKIRSTKLEDSAMYFCASSEGTFSGRGDTQYFGPGTRLTVL.

There are many counts of this clonotype. The V gene is TRBV30, the J gene TRBJ2-7, with 8 bases fitting TRBD1. CDR1 and CDR2 from the germline V gene are GTSNPN and SVGIG (reference sequence). V shed 5 bases, J shed 0 bases, and the junction held 6 bases outside the gene matches. This CDR3 spans 14 amino acids. The CDR3 sequence is CAWEDRADSYEQYF. CDR3 DNA sequence: TGTGCCTGGGAGGACAGGGCCGACTCCTACGAGCAGTACTTC. The full variable domain, rest sourced from reference TRBV30 and TRBJ2-7, is SQTIHQWPATLVQPVGSPLSLECTVEGTSNPNLYWYRQAAGRGLQLLFYSVGIGQISSEVPQNLSASRPQDRQFILSSKKLLLSDSGFYLCAWEDRADSYEQYFGPGTRLTVT.

This clonotype was recorded at least ten times. The chain uses TRBV20-1 and TRBJ2-3, with D unclear. The length of the CDR3 is 15 residues. Germline CDR1 and CDR2: DFQATT and SNEGSKA (reference sequence). V was trimmed by 0 bases and J by 6 bases, leaving 16 bases between them. CDR3 sequence reads: CSARDPRSRTDTQYF. As DNA, the CDR3 is TGCAGTGCTAGAGATCCTCGGAGCCGAACGGATACGCAGTATTTT.

This clonotype was counted many times. The V gene is TRBV4-1, the J gene TRBJ2-2; D remains unclear. Looked up from germline, CDR1 is MGHRA and CDR2 is YSYEKL. The CDR3 is 20 amino acids. V was clipped by 4 bases and J by 1 base, with 25 bases between them. The CDR3 nucleotides read TGCGCCAGCAGCCGACAAATCCCAAAGCAGAGACAACTGAACACCGGGGAGCTGTTTTTT. Residues: CASSRQIPKQRQLNTGELFF.

At least ten counts were recorded for this clonotype. The chain employs TRBV5-1 and TRBJ2-1, with 14 bases matching TRBD2. CDR3 length: 17 amino acids. Germline V CDR1 and CDR2: SGHRS, YFSETQ. V shed 1 base, J shed 7 bases, and the junction held 7 bases outside the gene matches. This CDR3 reads CASSLRLAGGPGNEQFF. The CDR3 DNA reads as TGCGCCAGCAGCTTGCGACTAGCGGGAGGGCCGGGTAATGAGCAGTTCTTC.

V and J are TRBV10-3 and TRBJ1-4; a weak D match, TRBD1 (5 bases). This CDR3 has 17 residues. Deletions cut 6 bases from V and 1 base from J, with 18 bases between. Germline-derived CDR1 and CDR2 are ENHRY and SYGVKD. This CDR3 reads CAISPGQSSKTNEKLFF. The CDR3 coding sequence is TGTGCCATCAGCCCGGGGCAGAGTTCAAAAACTAATGAAAAACTGTTTTTT.